This T cell receptor beta chain was identified in a study of beta chain features in type 1 diabetes. As regards this clone: Its antigen remains unknown.

The whole isolated RNA underwent reverse transcription, so sequencing captured expressed TCRB transcripts. Clones were sequenced by immunoSEQ multiplex PCR, and TCRdb holds only the in-frame ones, with some missing. The sample shows 600,000 or so clones, more than 13% of them seen only once. Study-level points and caveats: A cDNA-based sequencing approach could over-represent cells with high TCR expression. Comparison showed that naive, central memory and Treg TCRB repertoires appeared more similar among patients than among healthy donors. When Type 1 diabetes patients were examined, their TCRB CDR3s proved moderately but significantly shorter in all four CD4+ subsets. Equally in patients and controls, PCR might preferentially amplify shorter templates. A pattern of fewer insertions and more deletions at VDJ junctions was seen in type 1 diabetes patients.

The V and J ends lost 3 bases and 3 bases, in that order; junction bases with no gene match: 2. Germline lookup yields CDR1 ENHRY and CDR2 SYGVKD. CDR3 length: 14 residues. Sample: naive CD4+ T cells from blood. The receptor was derived from a man between 18 and 35 years old with type 1 diabetes. The chain links TRBV10-3 to TRBJ1-2; 9 bases line up with TRBD1. The CDR3, as DNA: TGTGCCATCAGTGAACAGGGGGCCCACTATGGCTACACCTTC. Its protein is CAISEQGAHYGYTF.